Included here is one T cell receptor (beta chain) sequence, with context. Its specificity is not known. The entry originates in a study of post-analysis software for immune sequencing data. Study-wide background: Relapsing-remitting, secondary progressive and progressive-relapsing forms of multiple sclerosis all featured among disease courses.

Study-level results: People with multiple sclerosis had a significantly lower normalized Chao1 diversity than controls did. Among a handful of TRBV segments more frequent in patients than controls were TRBV5-6, TRBV5-1 and TRBV20-1. Co-batched samples clustered tightly together by F measure.

This CDR3 contains 11 residues. Germline V CDR1 and CDR2: LGHDT, YNNKEL (reference sequence). Presence of unique molecular identifiers characterized the TCR beta cDNA libraries. TCRdb redid the calling of the PCR reads with MiXCR, one entry per CDR3 protein. The sample includes approximately 770,000 distinct CDR3 sequences, approximately 44% seen only once; the top ten take roughly 5%. Sequencing was done on a sample of blood. This sequence was found in a girl under 18 with multiple sclerosis. The J gene is TRBJ2-7, the V gene TRBV3-1; tentative D call: TRBD1 (5 bases). The last part of the DNA fits TRBJ2-5 better; the J call may be wrong. The CDR3 sequence is CASSQQGTQYF. CDR3 in DNA: TGTGCCAGCAGCCAACAGGGGACCCAGTACTTC.